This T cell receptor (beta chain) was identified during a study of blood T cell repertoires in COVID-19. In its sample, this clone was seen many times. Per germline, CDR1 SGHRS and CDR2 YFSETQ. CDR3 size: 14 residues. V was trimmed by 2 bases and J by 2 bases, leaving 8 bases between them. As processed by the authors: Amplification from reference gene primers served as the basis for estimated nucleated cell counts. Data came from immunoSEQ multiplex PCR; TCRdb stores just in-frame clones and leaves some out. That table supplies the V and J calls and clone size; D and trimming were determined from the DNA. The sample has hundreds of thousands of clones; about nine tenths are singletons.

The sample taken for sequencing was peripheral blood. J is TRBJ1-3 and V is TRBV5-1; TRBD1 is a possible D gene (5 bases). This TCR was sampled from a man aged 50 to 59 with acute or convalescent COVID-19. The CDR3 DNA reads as TGCGCCAGCAGCTTAGGGGTAACTGGAAACACCATATATTTT. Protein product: CASSLGVTGNTIYF.